The text below deals with one T cell receptor beta chain. The sample is drawn from a study of blood T cell repertoires in COVID-19. Data came from immunoSEQ multiplex PCR; TCRdb stores just in-frame clones and leaves some out. The repertoire holds 200,000 to 250,000 clones, with 70% to 90% as singletons. Sequencing input: peripheral blood. This clonotype was obtained from a woman of 80 years or more with acute or convalescent COVID-19.

CDR3 DNA sequence: TGTGCCAGCAGGCAGACAGGGCGGAACACTGAAGCTTTCTTT. Protein product: CASRQTGRNTEAFF. The chain employs TRBV25-1 and TRBJ1-1; TRBD1 agrees at 7 bases. The V gene end was trimmed by 6 bases and the J gene end by 1 base; junction bases not matched to a gene: 5. The CDR3 length is 14 residues. CDR1 MGHDK and CDR2 SYGVNS come from the germline V gene.